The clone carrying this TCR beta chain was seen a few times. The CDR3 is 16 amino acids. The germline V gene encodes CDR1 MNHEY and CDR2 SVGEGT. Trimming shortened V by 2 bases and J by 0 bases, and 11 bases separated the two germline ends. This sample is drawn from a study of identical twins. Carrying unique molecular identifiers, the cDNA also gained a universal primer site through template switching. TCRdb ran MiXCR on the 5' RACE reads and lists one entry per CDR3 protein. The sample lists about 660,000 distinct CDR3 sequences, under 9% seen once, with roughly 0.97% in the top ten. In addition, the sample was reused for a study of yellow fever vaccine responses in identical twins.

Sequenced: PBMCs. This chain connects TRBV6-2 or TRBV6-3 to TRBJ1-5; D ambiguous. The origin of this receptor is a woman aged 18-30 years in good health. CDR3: CASSYVGSSSNQPQHF. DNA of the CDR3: TGTGCCAGCAGTTACGTGGGGTCTTCTAGCAATCAGCCCCAGCATTTT.